This TCR beta chain was sequenced in a study of control samples from healthy donors and cancer patients. Trimming shortened V by 1 base and J by 5 bases, and 13 bases separated the two germline ends. Germline CDR1 is SGDLS and CDR2 is YYNGEE. The CDR3 is 15 residues long. Profiling relied on immunoSEQ multiplex PCR, and the TCRdb table lists in-frame clones only, not all of them. The table records approximately 140,000 clones, about nine tenths of them present only once. The source material was PBMCs. The sequence was collected from a man between 50 and 59 years old with head and neck cancer. This chain connects TRBV9 to TRBJ2-1; D is possibly TRBD2 (5 bases). Here the CDR3 DNA reads TGTGCCAGCAGCGTAAGCCCCCCCGGGAACAATGAGCAGTTCTTC. Its translation is CASSVSPPGNNEQFF.